Each of the 13 T cell receptor beta chains below was sequenced from the same sample in a study of T-cell reconstitution after alpha-beta-depleted transplantation in children. Library preparation (for TCRbeta) was performed with unique molecular identifiers. MiXCR, run by TCRdb on the PCR reads, gives a single entry per CDR3 protein. The sample shows 250,000 to 300,000 distinct CDR3 sequences, approximately 9.8% of them seen only once. The sequenced sample was PBMCs from the stem cell graft donor, obtained from the stem cell graft. These receptors came from a human donor who donated a stem cell graft to a child with SCID.

This clonotype showed up many times. This chain uses TRBV20-1 with TRBJ1-1; D is ambiguous. The CDR3 loop spans 12 amino acids. Germline assignment: CDR1 DFQATT and CDR2 SNEGSKA (reference sequence). V dropped 5 bases and J dropped 4 bases, with 11 bases sitting between them. CDR3 in DNA: TGCAGTGCTTCACCGGGGAGCACTGAAGCTTTCTTT. It yields the protein CSASPGSTEAFF.

The J gene is TRBJ2-3, the V gene TRBV3-1; 15 bases are a match to TRBD2. Germline CDR1 is LGHDT and CDR2 is YNNKEL (reference sequence). The trim removed 0 bases at V and 1 base at J, leaving 2 bases unmatched. The CDR3 consists of 18 residues. The CDR3 nucleotides are TGTGCCAGCAGCCAAGAGGGACTAGCGGGGGGCGGCACAGATACGCAGTATTTT. Residues: CASSQEGLAGGGTDTQYF.

This clonotype was observed a few times. This sequence joins TRBV12-3 or TRBV12-4 and TRBJ2-1; no definite D call. The V and J ends lost 1 base and 13 bases respectively, with 17 bases between them. The CDR3 sequence is 14 residues long. The CDR3 reads CASSLGPAHGLQFF. CDR3 in DNA: TGTGCCAGCAGTTTAGGCCCCGCGCATGGGTTACAGTTCTTC.

There are many counts of this clonotype. The chain joins TRBV5-6 to TRBJ2-2; D is undetermined. The V end was cut by 1 base, the J end by 1 base, with 5 bases between. Looked up from germline, CDR1 is SGHDT and CDR2 is YYEEEE. This CDR3 comprises 14 residues. This chain's CDR3 is CASSLLENTGELFF. The CDR3 region has the DNA TGTGCCAGCAGCTTGCTTGAGAACACCGGGGAGCTGTTTTTT.

This clonotype has just a few counts. The chain carries TRBV19 and TRBJ2-7, with TRBD1 as a possible D gene (5 bases). Germline CDR1 reads LNHDA; CDR2 reads SQIVND (reference sequence). The V end was cut by 5 bases, the J end by 3 bases, with 11 bases between. This CDR3 contains 13 residues. The CDR3 DNA sequence: TGTGCCAGTAGTCAGGGCAGAGACTACGAGCAGTACTTC. Its protein product is CASSQGRDYEQYF.

This chain uses TRBV7-2 with TRBJ1-1; 11 nucleotides match TRBD1. Trimming took 0 bases from V and 10 from J; bases not matched to a gene: 4. CDR1 and CDR2 from the germline V gene are SGHTA and FQGNSA. CDR3 size: 14 residues. This chain's CDR3 is CASSLAGTGGAAFF. DNA for the CDR3: TGTGCCAGCAGCTTAGCGGGGACAGGGGGGGCAGCTTTCTTT.

This clonotype was observed at least ten times. The rearrangement joins TRBV5-1 to TRBJ2-2; 10 positions match TRBD2. CDR3 size: 19 residues. Per germline, CDR1 SGHRS and CDR2 YFSETQ. Trimming took 1 base from V and 2 from J; bases not matched to a gene: 11. The CDR3 bases are TGCGCCAGCAGCTTGAGAGCTAGCGGGGGCCATTTTAACACCGGGGAGCTGTTTTTT. Protein: CASSLRASGGHFNTGELFF. Drawing the rest from reference TRBV5-1 and TRBJ2-2, the complete variable domain is KAGVTQTPRYLIKTRGQQVTLSCSPISGHRSVSWYQQTPGQGLQFLFEYFSETQRNKGNFPGRFSGRQFSNSRSEMNVSTLELGDSALYLCASSLRASGGHFNTGELFFGEGSRLTVL.

This chain connects TRBV5-6 to TRBJ2-7; D might be TRBD1 or TRBD2, each matching 5 bases. CDR3 size: 14 residues. V lost 0 bases, J lost 5 bases, and 12 bases lay in between. Germline V gives CDR1 SGHDT, CDR2 YYEEEE. The chain's CDR3 is CASSLGWGIDEQYF. The CDR3 region has the DNA TGTGCCAGCAGCTTGGGATGGGGGATCGACGAGCAGTACTTC.

In this sample, this clonotype turned up many times. The rearrangement joins TRBV5-1 to TRBJ2-7; 10 positions agree with TRBD2. With 1 base clipped from V and 7 bases from J, the junction kept 5 bases outside the gene matches. From germline, CDR1 is SGHRS and CDR2 YFSETQ. The CDR3 length is 14 residues. The CDR3 loop is CASSLSGGVREQYF. The CDR3 nucleotides are TGCGCCAGCAGCTTGAGCGGGGGGGTGCGAGAGCAGTACTTC.

There are many counts of this clonotype. This rearrangement joins TRBV12-3 or TRBV12-4 to TRBJ2-2, with a possible D match to TRBD2 (6 bases). With 3 bases removed from V and 6 bases from J, the gap between germline ends came to 14 bases. The CDR3 sequence is 15 residues long. CDR3 DNA: TGTGCCAGCAGTTTGTTGATAGGAGGGGCCGGGGAGCTGTTTTTT. It specifies CASSLLIGGAGELFF.

The table lists this clonotype with a few counts. The chain uses TRBV2 and TRBJ1-5; D remains unclear. V lost 5 bases and J 1 base, leaving 3 bases between the germline ends. From germline, CDR1 is SNHLY and CDR2 FYNNEI. The CDR3 extends over 12 amino acids. This CDR3 is CASSTSNQPQHF. The CDR3 DNA reads as TGTGCCAGCAGTACCAGCAATCAGCCCCAGCATTTT.

The rearrangement joins TRBV12-3 or TRBV12-4 to TRBJ2-5; the match to TRBD1 covers 9 bases. The CDR3 runs 12 residues. J gave up 10 bases and V 4 bases, and 4 bases lay outside the gene matches. The CDR3 spells CASSWDRDNQYF. In DNA form, the CDR3 reads TGTGCCAGCAGTTGGGACAGGGATAACCAGTACTTC.

The V and J genes are TRBV11-2 and TRBJ2-7, with D hard to call. Trimming cost V 1 base and J 2 bases, with 9 bases left between them. This CDR3 comprises 14 residues. Germline loops: CDR1 SGHAT, CDR2 FQNNGV. The CDR3 protein is CASSLGGNTYEQYF. CDR3 nucleotide sequence: TGTGCCAGCAGCTTAGGTGGGAATACCTACGAGCAGTACTTC. The full variable domain, rest sourced from reference TRBV11-2 and TRBJ2-7, is EAGVAQSPRYKIIEKRQSVAFWCNPISGHATLYWYQQILGQGPKLLIQFQNNGVVDDSQLPKDRFSAERLKGVDSTLKIQPAKLEDSAVYLCASSLGGNTYEQYFGPGTRLTVT.